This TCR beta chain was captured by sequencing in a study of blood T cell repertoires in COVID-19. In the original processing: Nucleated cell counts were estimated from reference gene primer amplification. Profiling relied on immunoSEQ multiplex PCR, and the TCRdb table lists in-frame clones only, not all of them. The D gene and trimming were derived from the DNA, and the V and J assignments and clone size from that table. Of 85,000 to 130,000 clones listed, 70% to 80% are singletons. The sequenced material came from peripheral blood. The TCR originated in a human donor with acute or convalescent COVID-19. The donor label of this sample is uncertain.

CDR3 in amino acids: CASSQEGRGRVETQYF. The CDR3 region has the DNA TGTGCCAGCAGCCAAGAGGGCAGGGGGCGCGTCGAGACCCAGTACTTC. The chain couples TRBV14 to TRBJ2-5; 8 nucleotides match TRBD1. Germline trimming cut 0 bases from V and 5 bases from J; bases unmatched to any gene: 8. Germline CDR1 and CDR2: SGHDN and FVKESK. The CDR3 is made up of 16 amino acids.